The rows below give T cell receptor beta chains drawn from one sample of a study of shared clonotypes between healthy human individuals. Measured with immunoSEQ multiplex PCR; TCRdb has only the in-frame clones, and not every one. The table includes about 590,000 clones, 95% to 96% detected once. Sequenced material: naive CD8+ T cells sorted from blood. Every receptor here comes from a woman in her twenties or thirties in good health. Both conserved end residues are part of each CDR3. Fields, in order: D gene, J gene, clone size, V gene, CDR3 DNA, CDR3 protein. A D gene is named only where the DNA matches it firmly. Rows give clone size only sometimes, using once, few, many, or a class for an expanded clone.

TRBD2 TRBJ2-7 - TRBV6-5 TGTGCCAGCAGTTACCTTGGGACTAGCGGCTACGAGCAGTACTTC CASSYLGTSGYEQYF
- TRBJ2-7 - TRBV14 TGTGCCAGCAGCCAAGTCCCCGGACAAGATTACGAGCAGTACTTC CASSQVPGQDYEQYF
- TRBJ2-1 - TRBV2 TGTGCCAGCACTCTAGTAGGGCCCTACAATGAGCAGTTCTTC CASTLVGPYNEQFF
- TRBJ2-7 - TRBV28 TGTGCCAGCAGTTTGTTCCAGGGGGGGCAGCAGTACTTC CASSLFQGGQQYF
- TRBJ2-1 - TRBV27 TGTGCCAGCAGTTTAGGGACTCTCAATGAGCAGTTCTTC CASSLGTLNEQFF
TRBD1 TRBJ1-4 - TRBV5-4 TGTGCCAGCAGCGAGGACAGGACAAATGAAAAACTGTTTTTT CASSEDRTNEKLFF
TRBD1 TRBJ2-7 - TRBV9 TGTGCCAGCAGCGTAGGGTGGCAGGGGGAGCCCTACGAGCAGTACTTC CASSVGWQGEPYEQYF
- TRBJ2-3 - TRBV18 TGTGCCAGCTGGGCGGATAGCACAGATACGCAGTATTTT CASWADSTDTQYF
- TRBJ2-7 - TRBV27 TGTGCCAGCAGTCACGGGGCGGGCGAGCAGTACTTC CASSHGAGEQYF
- TRBJ2-1 - TRBV5-6 TGTGCCAGCAGCTCCAAATGGCACAACAATGAGCAGTTCTTC CASSSKWHNNEQFF
TRBD1 TRBJ1-5 - TRBV4-1 TGCGCCAGCAGCCAGACGGGACAGGGGTACAATCAGCCCCAGCATTTT CASSQTGQGYNQPQHF
- TRBJ2-1 - TRBV28 TGTGCCAGCAGTTCCACCGGGGCCTCCGGGGAGCAGTTCTTC CASSSTGASGEQFF
- TRBJ2-7 - TRBV5-8 TGTGCCAGCAGCCATATGACGGGAGAGCAGTACTTC CASSHMTGEQYF
TRBD2 TRBJ2-3 - TRBV28 TGTGCCAGCAGTTTGGGCGGGAGCTCAGATACGCAGTATTTT CASSLGGSSDTQYF
- TRBJ1-2 - TRBV28 TGTGCCAGCAGTGGGAGGGGGAAAGTCTTC CASSGRGKVF
- TRBJ1-2 - TRBV7-9 TGTGCCAGCAGCTCGACGGACTATGGCTACACCTTC CASSSTDYGYTF
- TRBJ2-7 - TRBV4-1 TGCGCCAGCAGCCAAGAAGGAGGGGTGGGCAACGAGCAGTACTTC CASSQEGGVGNEQYF
TRBD2 TRBJ2-5 - TRBV4-1 TGCGCCAGCAGCCAATGGGGTAGCGGGATAGTTGGGGAGACCCAGTACTTC CASSQWGSGIVGETQYF
- TRBJ2-7 - TRBV4-1 TGCGCCAGCAGTCAAAGACCCCAGGACCTAAGCCCCTTGGGCTCCTACGAGCAGTACTTC CASSQRPQDLSPLGSYEQYF
- TRBJ2-1 - TRBV25-1 TGTGCCAGTACGGAGGTTAGCTTGAATGAGCAGTTCTTC CASTEVSLNEQFF
TRBD1 TRBJ2-2 - TRBV7-3 TGTGCCAGCCATTTCTCTTCGGGACAGTCATTAGCTTTGAACACCGGGGAGCTGTTTTTT CASHFSSGQSLALNTGELFF
- TRBJ1-1 - TRBV7-9 TGTGCCGGGGGGAACACTGAAGCTTTCTTT CAGGNTEAFF
TRBD2 TRBJ2-7 - TRBV13 TGTGCCAGCGGCGCGGGAGGGATCGAGCAGTACTTC CASGAGGIEQYF
- TRBJ2-3 - TRBV19 TGTGCCAGTAGTAGGTGGCAGGACACAGATACGCAGTATTTT CASSRWQDTDTQYF
TRBD2 TRBJ2-7 once TRBV30 TGTGCCTGGAGAGATCGGACTAGCGGGAAGTACGAGCAGTACTTC CAWRDRTSGKYEQYF
TRBD1 TRBJ2-3 once TRBV19 TGTGCCAGTAGTTCGGCCGGGACAGGGGGCACAGATACGCAGTATTTT CASSSAGTGGTDTQYF